This T cell receptor (beta chain) appears in the sequencing data of a study of T cell responses to AZD1222 COVID-19 vaccine. TCRdb's table, derived via immunoSEQ multiplex PCR, lists solely in-frame clones and lacks some. The sample has about 120,000 clones; roughly 90% are singletons. This clone showed up just once. Its target is unknown. Study-wide results and limits: The study reported that nearly half of spike-specific TCRs target unmutated variant regions. The donor cohort was predominantly white British with a female majority, and clonal diversity may have been underestimated. Baseline seropositivity occurred in only six AZD1222 recipients. After the peak T cell response, and only then, were repertoires sampled.

This TCR was sampled from an adult who received the MenACWY meningococcal vaccine as a control. The material sequenced was peripheral blood, taken 28 days after the second dose of the MenACWY control vaccine.

The CDR3 coding sequence is TGTGCCAGCAGTTACGGGGAGACAGGGGAGTTTGCAGATACGCAGTATTTT. Amino acid sequence: CASSYGETGEFADTQYF. The V and J genes are TRBV28 and TRBJ2-3; 8 positions match TRBD1. The germline CDR1 and CDR2 sequences are MDHEN and SYDVKM. There are 17 residues in the CDR3. V was clipped by 4 bases and J by 4 bases; unmatched bases: 13. Variable domain in full (rest from reference TRBV28 and TRBJ2-3): DVKVTQSSRYLVKRTGEKVFLECVQDMDHENMFWYRQDPGLGLRLIYFSYDVKMKEKGDIPEGYSVSREKKERFSLILESASTNQTSMYLCASSYGETGEFADTQYFGPGTRLTVL.